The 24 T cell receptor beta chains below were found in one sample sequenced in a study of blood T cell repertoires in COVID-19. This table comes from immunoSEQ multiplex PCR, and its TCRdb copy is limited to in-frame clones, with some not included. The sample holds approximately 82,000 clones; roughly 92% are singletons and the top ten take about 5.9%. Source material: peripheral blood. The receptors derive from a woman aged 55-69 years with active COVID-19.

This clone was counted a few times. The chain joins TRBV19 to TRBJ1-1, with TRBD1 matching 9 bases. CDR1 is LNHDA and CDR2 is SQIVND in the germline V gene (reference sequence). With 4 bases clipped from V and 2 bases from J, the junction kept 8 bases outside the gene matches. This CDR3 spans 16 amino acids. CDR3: CASSTTGQGTNTEAFF. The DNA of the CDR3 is TGTGCCAGTAGTACCACCGGACAGGGGACTAACACTGAAGCTTTCTTT.

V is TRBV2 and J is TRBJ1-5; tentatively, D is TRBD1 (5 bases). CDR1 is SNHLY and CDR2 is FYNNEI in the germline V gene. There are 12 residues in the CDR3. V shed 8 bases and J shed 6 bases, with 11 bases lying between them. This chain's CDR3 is CASGGGFQPQHF. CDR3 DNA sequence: TGTGCCAGCGGCGGGGGATTTCAGCCCCAGCATTTT.

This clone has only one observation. The CDR3 region is CASSLVWGPVGDTQYF. CDR3 sequence (DNA): TGTGCCAGCAGCCTCGTCTGGGGGCCCGTCGGAGATACGCAGTATTTT. The chain is built from TRBV3-1 (or the pseudogene TRBV3-2) and TRBJ2-3; perhaps TRBD1 as D (6 bases). Trimming took 4 bases from V and 5 from J, leaving 19 bases between them. In germline, CDR1 is LGHDT, CDR2 YNNKEL (reference sequence). This CDR3 is 16 amino acids long.

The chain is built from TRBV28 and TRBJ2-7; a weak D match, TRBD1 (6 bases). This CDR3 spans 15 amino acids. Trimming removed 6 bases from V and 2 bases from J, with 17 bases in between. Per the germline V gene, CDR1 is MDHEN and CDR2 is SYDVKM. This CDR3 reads CASSPGTNRAYEQYF. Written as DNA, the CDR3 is TGTGCCAGCAGCCCAGGGACGAACAGGGCCTACGAGCAGTACTTC.

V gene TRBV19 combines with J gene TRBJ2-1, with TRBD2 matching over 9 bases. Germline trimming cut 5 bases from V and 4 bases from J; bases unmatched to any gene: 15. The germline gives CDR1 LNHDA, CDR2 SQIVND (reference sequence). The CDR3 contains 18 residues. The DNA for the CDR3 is TGTGCCAGTAGTCCGCGCCTGGGGGCGGGGGGGCCTTACAATGAGCAGTTCTTC. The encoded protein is CASSPRLGAGGPYNEQFF.

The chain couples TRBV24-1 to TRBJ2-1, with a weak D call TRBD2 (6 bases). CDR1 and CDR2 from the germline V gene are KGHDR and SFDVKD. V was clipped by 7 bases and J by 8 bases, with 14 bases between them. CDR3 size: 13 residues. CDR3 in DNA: TGTGCCACCAGCGGGGAGGTCAGGGATGAGCAGTTCTTC. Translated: CATSGEVRDEQFF.

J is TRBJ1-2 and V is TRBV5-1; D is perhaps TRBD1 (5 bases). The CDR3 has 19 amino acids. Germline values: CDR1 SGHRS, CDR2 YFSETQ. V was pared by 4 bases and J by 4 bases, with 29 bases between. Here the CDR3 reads CASSRSGGGDETSRYGYTF. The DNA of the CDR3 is TGCGCCAGCAGCAGAAGTGGGGGAGGGGATGAAACTAGTCGCTATGGCTACACCTTC.

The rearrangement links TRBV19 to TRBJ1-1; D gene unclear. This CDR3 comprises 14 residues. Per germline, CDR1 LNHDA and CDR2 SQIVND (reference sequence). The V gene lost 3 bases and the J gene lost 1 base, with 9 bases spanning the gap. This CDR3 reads CASSIIGRNTEAFF. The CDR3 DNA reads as TGTGCCAGTAGTATCATTGGGAGGAACACTGAAGCTTTCTTT.

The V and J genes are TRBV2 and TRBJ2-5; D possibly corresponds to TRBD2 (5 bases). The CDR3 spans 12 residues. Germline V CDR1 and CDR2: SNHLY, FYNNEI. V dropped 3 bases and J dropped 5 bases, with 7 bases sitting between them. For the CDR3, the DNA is TGTGCCAGCAGTGACGGCGGGGAGACCCAGTACTTC. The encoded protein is CASSDGGETQYF. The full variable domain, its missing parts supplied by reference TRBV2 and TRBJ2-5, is EPEVTQTPSHQVTQMGQEVILRCVPISNHLYFYWYRQILGQKVEFLVSFYNNEISEKSEIFDDQFSVERPDGSNFTLKIRSTKLEDSAMYFCASSDGGETQYFGPGTRLLVL.

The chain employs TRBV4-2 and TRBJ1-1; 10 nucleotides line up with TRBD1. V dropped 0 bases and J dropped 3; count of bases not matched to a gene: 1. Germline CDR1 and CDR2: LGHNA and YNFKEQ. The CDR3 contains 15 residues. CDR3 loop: CASSQEGQGYTEAFF. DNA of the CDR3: TGTGCCAGCAGCCAAGAGGGACAGGGGTACACTGAAGCTTTCTTT.

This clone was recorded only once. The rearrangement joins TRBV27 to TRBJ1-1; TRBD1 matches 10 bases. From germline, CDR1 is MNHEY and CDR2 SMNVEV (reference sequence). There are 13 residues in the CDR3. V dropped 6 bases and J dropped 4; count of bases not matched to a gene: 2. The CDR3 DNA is TGTGCCAGCAGCTGGACAGGGGGCACTGAAGCTTTCTTT. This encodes CASSWTGGTEAFF.

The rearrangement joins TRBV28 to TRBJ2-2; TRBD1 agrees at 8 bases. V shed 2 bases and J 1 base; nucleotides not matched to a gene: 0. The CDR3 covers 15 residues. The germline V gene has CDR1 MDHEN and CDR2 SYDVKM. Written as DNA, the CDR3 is TGTGCCAGCAGTTTAACAGGGGGGAACACCGGGGAGCTGTTTTTT. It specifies CASSLTGGNTGELFF.

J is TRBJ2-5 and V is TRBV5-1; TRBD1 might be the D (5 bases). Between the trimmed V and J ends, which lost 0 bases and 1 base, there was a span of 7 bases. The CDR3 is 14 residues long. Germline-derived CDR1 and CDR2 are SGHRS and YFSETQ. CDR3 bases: TGCGCCAGCAGCTTGGGCAGGGTCCAAGAGACCCAGTACTTC. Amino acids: CASSLGRVQETQYF.

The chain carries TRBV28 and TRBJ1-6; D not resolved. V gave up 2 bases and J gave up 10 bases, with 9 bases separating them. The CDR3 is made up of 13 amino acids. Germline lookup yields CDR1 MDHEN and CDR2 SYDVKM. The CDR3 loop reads CASSLPSKSPLHF. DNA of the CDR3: TGTGCCAGCAGTTTACCGAGTAAATCACCCCTCCACTTT.

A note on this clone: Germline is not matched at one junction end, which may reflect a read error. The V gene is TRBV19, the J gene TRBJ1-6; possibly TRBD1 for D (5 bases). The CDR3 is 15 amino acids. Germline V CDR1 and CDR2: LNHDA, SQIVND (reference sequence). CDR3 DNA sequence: TGTGCCAGTAGTGTAGACTGGGAGGGGAATTCACCCCTCCACTTT. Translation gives CASSVDWEGNSPLHF.

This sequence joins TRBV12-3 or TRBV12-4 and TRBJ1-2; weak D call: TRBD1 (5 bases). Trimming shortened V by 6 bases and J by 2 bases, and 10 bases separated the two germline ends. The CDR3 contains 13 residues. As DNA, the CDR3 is TGTGCCAGCAGCGTGACAGTGAACTATGGCTACACCTTC. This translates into CASSVTVNYGYTF.

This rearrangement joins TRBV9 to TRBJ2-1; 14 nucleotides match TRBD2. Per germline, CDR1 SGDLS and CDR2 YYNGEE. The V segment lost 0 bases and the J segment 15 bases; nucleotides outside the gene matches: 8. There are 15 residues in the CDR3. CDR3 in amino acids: CASSVGGLAGDGPFF. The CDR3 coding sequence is TGTGCCAGCAGCGTAGGGGGACTAGCGGGAGATGGGCCGTTCTTC.

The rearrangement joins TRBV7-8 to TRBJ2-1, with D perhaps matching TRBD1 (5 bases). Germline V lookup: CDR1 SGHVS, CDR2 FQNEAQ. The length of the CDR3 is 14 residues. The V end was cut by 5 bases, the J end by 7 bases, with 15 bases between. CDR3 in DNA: TGTGCCAGCAGCCCTTCATCCAGGGAAAATGAGCAGTTCTTC. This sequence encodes CASSPSSRENEQFF.

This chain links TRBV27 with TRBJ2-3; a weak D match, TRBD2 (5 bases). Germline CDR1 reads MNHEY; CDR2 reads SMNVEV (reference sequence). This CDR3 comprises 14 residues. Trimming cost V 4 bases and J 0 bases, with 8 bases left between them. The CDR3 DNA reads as TGTGCCAGCAGTTCCAGCGGTAGCACAGATACGCAGTATTTT. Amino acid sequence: CASSSSGSTDTQYF.

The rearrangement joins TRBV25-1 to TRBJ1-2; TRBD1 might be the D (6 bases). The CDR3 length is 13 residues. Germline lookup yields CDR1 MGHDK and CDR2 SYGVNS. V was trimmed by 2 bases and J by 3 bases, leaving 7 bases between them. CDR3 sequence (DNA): TGTGCCAGCAGTGAAGGACAGTACTATGGCTACACCTTC. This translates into CASSEGQYYGYTF.

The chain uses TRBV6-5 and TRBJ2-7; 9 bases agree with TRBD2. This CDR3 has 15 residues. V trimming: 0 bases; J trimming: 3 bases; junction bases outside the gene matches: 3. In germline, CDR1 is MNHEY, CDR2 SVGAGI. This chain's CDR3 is CASSYSGSGSYEQYF. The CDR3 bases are TGTGCCAGCAGTTACTCGGGTAGCGGGAGCTACGAGCAGTACTTC.

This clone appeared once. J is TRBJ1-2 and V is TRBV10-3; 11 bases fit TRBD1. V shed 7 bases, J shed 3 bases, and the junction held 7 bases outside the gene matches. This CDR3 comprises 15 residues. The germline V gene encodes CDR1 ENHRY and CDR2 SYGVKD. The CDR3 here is CAINQPDRGHYGYTF. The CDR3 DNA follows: TGTGCCATCAACCAACCGGACAGGGGGCACTATGGCTACACCTTC.

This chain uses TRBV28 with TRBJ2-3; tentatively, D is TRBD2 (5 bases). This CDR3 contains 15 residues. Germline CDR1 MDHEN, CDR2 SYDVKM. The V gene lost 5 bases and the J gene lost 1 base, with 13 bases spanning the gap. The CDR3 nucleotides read TGTGCCAGCAGTACCCCCGGGAAAGGCACAGATACGCAGTATTTT. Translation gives CASSTPGKGTDTQYF. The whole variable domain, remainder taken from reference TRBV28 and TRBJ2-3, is DVKVTQSSRYLVKRTGEKVFLECVQDMDHENMFWYRQDPGLGLRLIYFSYDVKMKEKGDIPEGYSVSREKKERFSLILESASTNQTSMYLCASSTPGKGTDTQYFGPGTRLTVL.

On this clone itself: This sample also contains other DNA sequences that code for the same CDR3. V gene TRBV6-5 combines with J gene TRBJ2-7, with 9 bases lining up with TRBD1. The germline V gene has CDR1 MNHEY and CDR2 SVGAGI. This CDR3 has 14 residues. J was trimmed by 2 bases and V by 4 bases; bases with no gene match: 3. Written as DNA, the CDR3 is TGTGCCAGCAGTTTCACAGGGGGCCCCTACGAGCAGTACTTC. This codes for CASSFTGGPYEQYF.